This T cell receptor (beta chain) comes out of a study of blood T cell repertoires in COVID-19. Study summary: The cDNA or gDNA used as material had been derived from T cells, B-cell-depleted T cells, or PBMCs.

The study drew participants aged roughly 18 to 89 years from about two dozen US areas. Self-reported history from a screening survey and questionnaire set each donor's cohort. The CDR3 contains 15 residues. Germline V gene data show CDR1 as DFQATT and CDR2 as SNEGSKA (reference sequence). J was trimmed by 4 bases and V by 3 bases; bases with no gene match: 8. Clones were read by immunoSEQ multiplex PCR, and TCRdb kept only the in-frame ones, dropping some. The sample shows some 260,000 clones, roughly nine tenths of them seen only once. The chain combines TRBV20-1 with TRBJ1-3; TRBD1 matches at 8 bases. Sequencing used PBMCs or T cells enriched from blood (not recorded which). The receptor was derived from a woman in her twenties or thirties with acute COVID-19. CDR3 DNA sequence: TGCAGTGCTAGTCTGGCAGGGGGCTTCGGAAACACCATATATTTT. It specifies CSASLAGGFGNTIYF.